Listed below are T cell receptor beta chains from one sample, sequenced in a study of T cell changes during pregnancy in multiple sclerosis. The table came from immunoSEQ multiplex PCR; TCRdb's copy has only in-frame clones and leaves some out. The sample lists about 38,000 clones, about 95% occurring once. The sample in question was CD4+ T cells from peripheral blood mononuclear cells, obtained in the second trimester of pregnancy. These receptors came from a female donor with multiple sclerosis, enrolled in a pregnancy study. CDR3s include the opening cysteine and the closing phenylalanine or tryptophan. D genes are given only for firm matches. Clone sizes are given selectively: once, few, many, or a class where the clone is expanded.

cdr3_length d_call j_call clone_size v_call cdr3_aa cdr3_nt
15 TRBD2 TRBJ2-1 - TRBV5-1 CASSFLSGRGVEQFF TGCGCCAGCAGCTTTTTAAGCGGGAGGGGAGTTGAGCAGTTCTTC
13 TRBD1 TRBJ2-5 - TRBV2 CASRAGGDETQYF TGTGCCAGCAGGGCAGGGGGTGATGAGACCCAGTACTTC
14 TRBD1 TRBJ2-7 - TRBV6-1 CASSNYRGSYEQYF TGTGCCAGCAGTAATTACAGGGGCTCCTACGAGCAGTACTTC
13 TRBD1 TRBJ2-1 - TRBV4-3 CASSHAGGNEQFF TGCGCCAGCAGCCATGCAGGGGGCAATGAGCAGTTCTTC
16 - TRBJ1-1 once TRBV7-2 CASSLAGAGITLNSFF TGTGCCAGCAGCTTAGCGGGGGCAGGTATAACACTGAATTCTTTCTTT
13 - TRBJ1-1 - TRBV7-8 CASSSPPGVGAFF TGTGCCAGCAGCTCACCCCCGGGGGTAGGAGCTTTCTTT
13 TRBD1 TRBJ1-5 - TRBV7-9 CASSLVQGTPQHF TGTGCCAGCAGCTTGGTACAGGGGACGCCCCAGCATTTT
14 - TRBJ2-7 - TRBV7-9 CASSSRGLSYEQYF TGTGCCAGCAGCTCGAGGGGGTTAAGTTACGAGCAGTACTTC
15 TRBD1 TRBJ1-5 - TRBV19 CASSRTGYGNQPQHF TGTGCCAGTAGTAGGACAGGGTATGGGAATCAGCCCCAGCATTTT
13 - TRBJ1-1 - TRBV2 CASHRDLYTEAFF TGTGCCTCTCACAGGGATCTTTACACTGAAGCTTTCTTT
14 TRBD1 TRBJ1-2 once TRBV4-3 CASSQELGGRGYTF TGCGCCAGCAGCCAAGAGTTAGGGGGCCGTGGCTACACCTTC
17 - TRBJ2-3 - TRBV5-4 CASSPDLVRTSTDTQYF TGTGCCAGCAGCCCGGATCTTGTCCGGACTAGCACAGATACGCAGTATTTT
16 - TRBJ1-3 - TRBV4-2 CASSQRQVSEGNTIYF TGTGCCAGCAGCCAACGACAGGTTTCGGAAGGAAACACCATATATTTT
15 TRBD1 TRBJ1-4 - TRBV19 CASSMGDRAPEKLFF TGTGCCAGTAGTATGGGGGACAGGGCACCTGAAAAACTGTTTTTT
15 TRBD1 TRBJ1-1 - TRBV5-4 CASSRPGQKNTEAFF TGTGCCAGCAGCCGACCGGGACAGAAGAACACTGAAGCTTTCTTT
13 TRBD1 TRBJ1-2 - TRBV19 CASFTGQGGYYTF TGTGCCAGTTTCACGGGACAGGGAGGTTACTACACCTTC
13 TRBD2 TRBJ2-1 - TRBV5-1 CASSLAENNEQFF TGCGCCAGCAGTCTAGCGGAGAACAATGAGCAGTTCTTC
14 TRBD1 TRBJ1-1 - TRBV7-2 CASRSTGGGTEAFF TGTGCCAGCAGATCCACAGGGGGAGGGACTGAAGCTTTCTTT
15 TRBD2 TRBJ2-5 - TRBV18 CASSPIPGAGETQYF TGTGCCAGCTCACCCATACCGGGAGCGGGGGAGACCCAGTACTTC
16 TRBD2 TRBJ2-1 - TRBV9 CASSVSGGALNNEQFF TGTGCCAGCAGCGTTAGCGGGGGGGCTCTGAACAATGAGCAGTTCTTC
13 - TRBJ1-1 - TRBV14 CASSRRQSEEAFF TGTGCCAGCAGCCGCAGACAGTCCGAGGAGGCTTTCTTT
14 - TRBJ1-5 - TRBV7-2 CASSWGGSNQPQHF TGTGCCAGCAGCTGGGGGGGTAGCAATCAGCCCCAGCATTTT
15 - TRBJ2-3 - TRBV19 CASSIDRGGTDTQYF TGTGCCAGTAGTATAGACAGGGGCGGCACAGATACGCAGTATTTT
18 TRBD2 TRBJ2-5 - TRBV27 CASSFVSGGAGVRETQYF TGTGCCAGCAGTTTCGTTAGCGGGGGGGCCGGGGTGAGAGAGACCCAGTACTTC
14 - TRBJ1-2 - TRBV7-8 CASSLEVEGYGYTF TGTGCCAGCAGCTTGGAGGTGGAGGGCTATGGCTACACCTTC
15 TRBD2 TRBJ2-5 - TRBV6-5 CASRPPGTTWGTQYF TGTGCCAGCAGGCCCCCCGGGACTACCTGGGGGACCCAGTACTTC
12 - TRBJ1-2 - TRBV2 CASSSHHYGYTF TGTGCCAGCAGCTCACATCACTATGGCTACACCTTC
13 - TRBJ1-1 - TRBV18 CASSSDLNTEAFF TGTGCCAGCTCATCAGACTTGAACACTGAAGCTTTCTTT
12 - TRBJ1-1 - TRBV7-8 CASTNQVTEAFF TGTGCCAGCACCAATCAGGTCACTGAAGCTTTCTTT
14 TRBD1 TRBJ2-2 - TRBV28 CAIRPQGSTGELFF TGTGCCATCCGCCCACAGGGGTCCACCGGGGAGCTGTTTTTT
18 - TRBJ1-6 - TRBV6-1 CASSDGAYSLSQDSPLHF TGTGCCAGCAGTGATGGGGCCTACAGCCTCAGTCAAGATTCACCCCTCCACTTT
13 - TRBJ2-7 few TRBV5-1 CASRPDTAYEQYF TGCGCCAGCAGACCGGACACCGCCTACGAGCAGTACTTC
16 - TRBJ2-2 - TRBV7-9 CASSKGDSVMGGELFF TGTGCCAGCAGCAAAGGGGACTCAGTGATGGGCGGGGAGCTGTTTTTT
16 - TRBJ1-3 - TRBV9 CASSVDPSGSGNTIYF TGTGCCAGCAGCGTAGATCCGTCGGGCTCTGGAAACACCATATATTTT
12 - TRBJ1-2 - TRBV27 CASRAPNYGYTF TGTGCCAGCAGAGCGCCTAACTATGGCTACACCTTC
17 TRBD1 TRBJ2-1 - TRBV4-2 CASSHPFDRVSYNEQFF TGTGCCAGCAGCCACCCCTTTGACAGGGTCTCCTACAATGAGCAGTTCTTC
17 - TRBJ2-1 - TRBV19 CASQSVQGQLTYNEQFF TGTGCCAGTCAGTCGGTTCAGGGCCAACTCACCTACAATGAGCAGTTCTTC
14 - TRBJ1-6 - TRBV7-2 CASSEGGHNSPLHF TGTGCCAGCAGCGAGGGAGGACATAATTCACCCCTCCACTTT
12 - TRBJ1-5 - TRBV28 CASASGRSPQHF TGTGCCAGCGCGTCAGGGAGGAGTCCCCAGCATTTT
15 TRBD2 TRBJ2-1 - TRBV5-1 CASSFTSGGTDRQFF TGCGCCAGCAGCTTTACTAGCGGGGGAACCGATCGACAGTTCTTC
16 - TRBJ2-1 once TRBV9 CASSALPGKGYNEQFF TGTGCCAGCAGCGCCTTACCCGGGAAAGGCTACAATGAGCAGTTCTTC
15 TRBD1 TRBJ1-4 - TRBV25-1 CASSALDRDSEKLFF TGTGCCAGCAGTGCCTTGGACAGGGATTCTGAAAAACTGTTTTTT
15 TRBD1 TRBJ1-1 once TRBV2 CASSYRGLGFTEAFF TGTGCCAGCAGTTACAGGGGTTTGGGCTTCACTGAAGCTTTCTTT
13 - TRBJ2-1 - TRBV5-1 CASSLYSYNEQFF TGCGCCAGCAGCTTGTACTCCTACAATGAGCAGTTCTTC
15 TRBD2 TRBJ2-2 few TRBV19 CASSMALARAGELFF TGTGCCAGTAGTATGGCACTAGCGAGGGCCGGGGAGCTGTTTTTT
14 TRBD2 TRBJ2-5 - TRBV2 CASSESLAFETQYF TGTGCCAGCAGTGAGTCACTAGCGTTCGAGACCCAGTACTTC
13 - TRBJ2-4 - TRBV27 CASSSQGKNIQYF TGTGCCAGCAGCTCCCAGGGTAAAAACATTCAGTACTTC
15 - TRBJ2-7 - TRBV25-1 CASSEPGAKAYEQYF TGTGCCAGCAGTGAGCCGGGAGCCAAAGCCTACGAGCAGTACTTC